This section outlines one T cell receptor beta chain sequence together with its context. Antigen: not known. This sample's TCRbeta library carried unique molecular identifier barcodes. One entry per CDR3 protein, called by TCRdb with MiXCR from the PCR reads. The data contain about 460,000 distinct CDR3 sequences, approximately 10% of them singletons. This CDR3 region has 16 residues. V lost 2 bases and J lost 6; bases outside the gene matches: 8. Per germline, CDR1 MDHEN and CDR2 SYDVKM. The data were obtained in a study of T-cell reconstitution after alpha-beta-depleted transplantation in children. Study conclusions and caveats: The origin of high day-60 TCRbeta diversity in some patients lay in surviving recipient T cells and thymic progenitors. Newly produced T cells mostly provided counts and TCRbeta diversity after one year, as hyperexpanded clones declined. There were reportedly several hundred expanded graft clones from which alpha-beta T cells came about two months after transplant.

The sample was PBMCs, mostly from graft donor cells, taken 180 days after TCRalphabeta/CD19-depleted stem cell transplant. The source of this sequence is a female patient aged 2-10 years who had a stem cell transplant for aplastic anemia, so the T cells may come from the graft donor. V gene TRBV28 combines with J gene TRBJ1-5; TRBD1 matches 9 bases. In DNA form, the CDR3 reads TGTGCCAGCAGTTTAACGAACAGGGGGCTAGGTCAGCCCCAGCATTTT. Translated: CASSLTNRGLGQPQHF.